Given below is one T cell receptor (beta chain) in context. Its matching antigen is unknown. The sample comes from a study of cytotoxic CD8 clonotypes in ibrutinib-treated CLL. Study-wide findings and caveats: Baseline clonality was higher than in age-matched healthy donors and moved in step with circulating CD8+ T-cell counts.

Profiling relied on immunoSEQ multiplex PCR, and the TCRdb table lists in-frame clones only, not all of them. There are approximately 100,000 clones in the sample; 58% occur only once, and under 45% lies in the top ten. J lost 4 bases, V lost 2 bases, and 3 bases had no gene match. The CDR3 totals 15 residues. In germline, CDR1 is MNHEY, CDR2 SVGAGI. The sample was PBMCs, taken after 24 months of ibrutinib treatment. The TCR originated in a human donor with chronic lymphocytic leukemia. This rearrangement joins TRBV6-5 to TRBJ2-7; the match to TRBD2 covers 12 bases. The CDR3 DNA sequence: TGTGCCAGCAGTTACCGACTAGCGGGGGTGTACGAGCAGTACTTC. It encodes CASSYRLAGVYEQYF.